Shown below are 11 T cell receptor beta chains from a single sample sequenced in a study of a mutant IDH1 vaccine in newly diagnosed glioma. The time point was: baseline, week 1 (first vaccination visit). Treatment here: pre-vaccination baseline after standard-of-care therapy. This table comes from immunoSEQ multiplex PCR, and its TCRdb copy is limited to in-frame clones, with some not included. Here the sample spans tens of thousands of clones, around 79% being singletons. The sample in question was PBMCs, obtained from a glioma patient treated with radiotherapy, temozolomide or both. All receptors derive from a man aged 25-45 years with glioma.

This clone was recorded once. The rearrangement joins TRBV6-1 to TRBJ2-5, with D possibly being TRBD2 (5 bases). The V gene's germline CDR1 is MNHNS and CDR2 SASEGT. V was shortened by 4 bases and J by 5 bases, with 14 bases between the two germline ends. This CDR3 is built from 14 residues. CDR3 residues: CASSAGIIGETQYF. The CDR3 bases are TGTGCCAGCAGTGCGGGGATCATCGGGGAGACCCAGTACTTC.

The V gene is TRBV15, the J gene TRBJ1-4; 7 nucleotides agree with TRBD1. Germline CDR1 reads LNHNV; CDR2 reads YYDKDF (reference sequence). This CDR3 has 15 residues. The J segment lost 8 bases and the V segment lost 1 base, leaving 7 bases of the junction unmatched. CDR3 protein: CATSRGTRGQEKLFF. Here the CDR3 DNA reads TGTGCCACCAGCAGAGGTACGAGGGGGCAAGAAAAACTGTTTTTT.

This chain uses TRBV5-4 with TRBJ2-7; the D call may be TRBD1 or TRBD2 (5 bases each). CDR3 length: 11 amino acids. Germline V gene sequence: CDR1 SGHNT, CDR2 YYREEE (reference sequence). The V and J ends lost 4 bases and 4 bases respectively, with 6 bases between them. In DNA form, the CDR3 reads TGTGCCAGCAGCGGGACGTACGAGCAGTACTTC. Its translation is CASSGTYEQYF. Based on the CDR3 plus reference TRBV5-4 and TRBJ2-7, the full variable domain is ETGVTQSPTHLIKTRGQQVTLRCSSQSGHNTVSWYQQALGQGPQFIFQYYREEENGRGNFPPRFSGLQFPNYSSELNVNALELDDSALYLCASSGTYEQYFGPGTRLTVT.

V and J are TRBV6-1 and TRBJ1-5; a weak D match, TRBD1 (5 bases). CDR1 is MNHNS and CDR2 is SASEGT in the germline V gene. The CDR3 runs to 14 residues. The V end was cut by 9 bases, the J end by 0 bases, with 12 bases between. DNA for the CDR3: TGTGCCAGTCAGGGATCGTATAGCAATCAGCCCCAGCATTTT. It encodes CASQGSYSNQPQHF.

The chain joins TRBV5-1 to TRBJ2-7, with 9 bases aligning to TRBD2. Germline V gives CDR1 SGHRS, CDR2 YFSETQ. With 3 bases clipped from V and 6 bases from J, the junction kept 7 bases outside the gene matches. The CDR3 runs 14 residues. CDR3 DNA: TGCGCCAGCAGCTACGGCGGGGGGGAGGGCGAGCAGTACTTC. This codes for CASSYGGGEGEQYF.

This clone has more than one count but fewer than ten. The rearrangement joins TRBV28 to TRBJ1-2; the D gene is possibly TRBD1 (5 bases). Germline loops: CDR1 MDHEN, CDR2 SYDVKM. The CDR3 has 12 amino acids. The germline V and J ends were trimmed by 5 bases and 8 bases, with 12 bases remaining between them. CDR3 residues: CASSLGPRGYTF. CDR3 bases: TGTGCCAGCAGTCTGGGACCAAGGGGCTACACCTTC.

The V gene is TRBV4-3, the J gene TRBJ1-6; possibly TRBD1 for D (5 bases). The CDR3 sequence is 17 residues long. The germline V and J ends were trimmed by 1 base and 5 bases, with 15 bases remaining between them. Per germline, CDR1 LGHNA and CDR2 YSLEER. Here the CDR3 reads CASSQGVQAPDNSPLHF. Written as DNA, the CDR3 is TGCGCCAGCAGCCAAGGAGTACAGGCCCCAGATAATTCACCCCTCCACTTT.

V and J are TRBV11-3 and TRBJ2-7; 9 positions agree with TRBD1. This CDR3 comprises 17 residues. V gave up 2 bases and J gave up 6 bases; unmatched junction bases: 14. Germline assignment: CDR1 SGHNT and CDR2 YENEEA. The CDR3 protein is CASSLTVGGQGLGEQYF. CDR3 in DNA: TGTGCCAGCAGCTTAACGGTGGGGGGACAGGGACTCGGCGAGCAGTACTTC.

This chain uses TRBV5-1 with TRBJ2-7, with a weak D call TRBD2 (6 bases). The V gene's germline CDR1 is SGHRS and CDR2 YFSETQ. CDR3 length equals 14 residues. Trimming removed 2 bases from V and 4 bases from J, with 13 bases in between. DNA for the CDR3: TGCGCCAGCAGCTTTGGAGGGGTCGGGTACGAGCAGTACTTC. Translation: CASSFGGVGYEQYF.

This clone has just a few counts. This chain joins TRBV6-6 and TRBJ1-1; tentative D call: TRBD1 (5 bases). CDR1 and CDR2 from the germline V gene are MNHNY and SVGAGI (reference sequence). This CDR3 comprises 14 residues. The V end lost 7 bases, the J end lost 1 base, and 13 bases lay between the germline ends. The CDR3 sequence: CASNTGTGNTEAFF. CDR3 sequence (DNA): TGTGCCAGCAACACCGGGACGGGGAACACTGAAGCTTTCTTT.

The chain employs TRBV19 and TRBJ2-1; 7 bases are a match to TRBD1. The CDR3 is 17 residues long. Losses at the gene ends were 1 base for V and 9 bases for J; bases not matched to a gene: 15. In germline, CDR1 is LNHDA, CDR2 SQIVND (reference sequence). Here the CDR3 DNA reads TGTGCCAGTAGTATAGGAGGGGGCCCTCCCGGAATCGGTGAGCAGTTCTTC. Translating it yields CASSIGGGPPGIGEQFF.